A single sample gave rise to the 28 T cell receptor beta chains below, sequenced in a study of OX40 agonist ivuxolimab in advanced cancers. Sequencing was performed with immunoSEQ multiplex PCR; in TCRdb, only in-frame clones are kept and a portion is missing. The top ten clones hold over 0.95% of a sample with 50,000 to 65,000 clones, roughly four fifths of them seen once. The sequences come from CD4+ or CD8+ T cells sorted from blood, collected in a trial of the OX40 agonist ivuxolimab. The receptors come from an adult with an advanced solid tumor such as melanoma, head and neck, liver or kidney cancer.

This clone was detected a few times. Other DNA sequences of this sample code for an identical CDR3. The rearrangement links TRBV2 to TRBJ2-7; D gene unclear. V lost 2 bases and J lost 2, with 4 bases in between. CDR1 and CDR2 from the germline V gene are SNHLY and FYNNEI. The CDR3 has 12 residues. CDR3 nucleotide sequence: TGTGCCAGCAGTGAATCGGCCTACGAGCAGTACTTC. Translation: CASSESAYEQYF.

In its sample, this clone is medium-sized (0.01 to 0.1%). The CDR3 region is CATREGTKNTEAFF. The CDR3 nucleotides are TGTGCCACCCGAGAGGGGACAAAGAACACTGAAGCTTTCTTT. The V gene is TRBV10-3, the J gene TRBJ1-1, with a possible D match to TRBD1 (6 bases). CDR3 length equals 14 residues. V lost 10 bases to trimming and J lost 1 base, with 16 bases between them. CDR1 is ENHRY, CDR2 SYGVKD, per germline.

The rearrangement joins TRBV4-1 to TRBJ1-1; D is undetermined. V lost 4 bases and J lost 2, with 11 bases in between. The CDR3 spans 14 residues. Looked up from germline, CDR1 is MGHRA and CDR2 is YSYEKL. The CDR3 DNA reads as TGCGCCAGCAGCCGAGAACAGTTAAACACTGAAGCTTTCTTT. It is translated as CASSREQLNTEAFF.

The chain carries TRBV5-1 and TRBJ2-3, with 16 bases that match TRBD2. Germline CDR1 and CDR2: SGHRS and YFSETQ. Trimming cost V 4 bases and J 5 bases; bases outside gene matches: 10. This CDR3 spans 18 amino acids. In nucleotides, the CDR3 is TGCGCCAGCAGCCCCGGGACTAGCGGGGGGGCCGGAATAGATACGCAGTATTTT. Its translation: CASSPGTSGGAGIDTQYF.

This sequence joins TRBV9 and TRBJ2-3; 12 nucleotides line up with TRBD2. After removal of 0 bases from V and 0 bases from J, the junction contained 8 bases not matched to a gene. CDR1 is SGDLS and CDR2 is YYNGEE in the germline V gene. The CDR3 contains 19 residues. CDR3 sequence: CASSVAAGLAGPSTDTQYF. CDR3 DNA sequence: TGTGCCAGCAGCGTAGCTGCGGGACTAGCGGGCCCTAGCACAGATACGCAGTATTTT.

J is TRBJ2-2 and V is TRBV6-4, with D perhaps given as TRBD1 or TRBD2 (5 bases each). Germline V CDR1 and CDR2: MRHNA, SNTAGT. The CDR3 spans 15 residues. The ends were cut back, 5 bases at V and 4 bases at J, with 14 bases in the middle. CDR3 DNA sequence: TGTGCCAGCAGTTTCGTGAGGGGCGGCACCGGGGAGCTGTTTTTT. The encoded protein is CASSFVRGGTGELFF.

The CDR3 bases are TGTGCCTGGGGATCAGAGGGGGATTCACCCCTCCACTTT. This translates into CAWGSEGDSPLHF. V and J are TRBV30 and TRBJ1-6; TRBD1 is a possible D gene (6 bases). V was pared by 5 bases and J by 8 bases, with 13 bases between. CDR1 is GTSNPN and CDR2 is SVGIG in the germline V gene (reference sequence). This CDR3 has 13 amino acids.

V and J are TRBV6-1 and TRBJ1-6, with D possibly TRBD1 on 5 matching bases. There are 14 residues in the CDR3. Looked up from germline, CDR1 is MNHNS and CDR2 is SASEGT. Trimming took off 0 bases at V and 11 bases at J, with 11 bases between the two ends. The CDR3 reads CASSEARAGTPLHF. Written as DNA, the CDR3 is TGTGCCAGCAGTGAAGCGCGGGCAGGGACACCCCTCCACTTT.

The V gene is TRBV5-6, the J gene TRBJ2-1; the D gene is possibly TRBD1 (6 bases). Germline V gene sequence: CDR1 SGHDT, CDR2 YYEEEE. This CDR3 spans 15 amino acids. V lost 4 bases and J lost 10, with 21 bases in between. The CDR3 region has the DNA TGTGCCAGCAGCCCGTACGGGACACGTTCGGGAGAGCAGTTCTTC. Protein product: CASSPYGTRSGEQFF. Complete variable domain (other parts from reference TRBV5-6 and TRBJ2-1): DAGVTQSPTHLIKTRGQQVTLRCSPKSGHDTVSWYQQALGQGPQFIFQYYEEEERQRGNFPDRFSGHQFPNYSSELNVNALLLGDSALYLCASSPYGTRSGEQFFGPGTRLTVL.

The chain employs TRBV10-1 and TRBJ1-2, with D hard to call. V dropped 10 bases and J dropped 4 bases, with 13 bases sitting between them. CDR1 is WNHNN, CDR2 SYGVQD, per germline (reference sequence). This CDR3 has 12 residues. The CDR3 nucleotides are TGCGCCACCATTAGAGGTATCTATGGCTACACCTTC. This codes for CATIRGIYGYTF.

V usage is TRBV2 and J usage is TRBJ1-1, with TRBD1 matching over 7 bases. The length of the CDR3 is 15 residues. With V trimmed by 0 bases and J by 7 bases, 8 bases remained unmatched. Germline CDR1 and CDR2: SNHLY and FYNNEI. This chain's CDR3 is CASSEAQTGTFEAFF. The DNA of the CDR3 is TGTGCCAGCAGTGAAGCCCAGACAGGGACCTTTGAAGCTTTCTTT.

The J gene is TRBJ1-1, the V gene TRBV5-4; 7 bases align to TRBD1. J was trimmed by 1 base and V by 2 bases; bases with no gene match: 2. CDR1 and CDR2 from the germline V gene are SGHNT and YYREEE (reference sequence). The CDR3 contains 14 residues. The CDR3 coding sequence is TGTGCCAGCAGCTTTGGACAGGCGAACACTGAAGCTTTCTTT. This encodes CASSFGQANTEAFF.

In this sample, this clone turned up once. V usage is TRBV11-1 and J usage is TRBJ2-5, with TRBD2 matching over 15 bases. CDR1 and CDR2 from the germline V gene are SGHAT and FQDESV (reference sequence). V lost 5 bases, J lost 2 bases, and 6 bases stayed unmatched. This CDR3 contains 17 residues. This CDR3 is CASSPGTSGGMQETQYF. The CDR3 bases are TGTGCCAGCAGCCCAGGGACTAGCGGGGGGATGCAAGAGACCCAGTACTTC.

The rearrangement links TRBV6-4 to TRBJ2-3; 10 nucleotides match TRBD2. Looked up from germline, CDR1 is MRHNA and CDR2 is SNTAGT. Trimming at V came to 7 bases and at J to 3 bases, leaving 16 bases not matched to a gene. The CDR3 covers 18 residues. The CDR3 reads CASIPYPSSGGITDTQYF. CDR3 bases: TGTGCCAGCATCCCTTACCCCTCTAGCGGGGGTATAACAGATACGCAGTATTTT.

In its sample, this clone was seen once. This sequence joins TRBV5-1 and TRBJ1-2; 7 bases line up with TRBD1. The CDR3 has 16 amino acids. Germline V lookup: CDR1 SGHRS, CDR2 YFSETQ. Trimming cost V 0 bases and J 1 base; bases outside gene matches: 6. The CDR3 nucleotides read TGCGCCAGCAGCTTGGGGTCAGGGGGGATTAACTATGGCTACACCTTC. Translation: CASSLGSGGINYGYTF.

V gene TRBV30 combines with J gene TRBJ1-5; D is possibly TRBD1 (6 bases). V was clipped by 4 bases and J by 2 bases, with 27 bases between them. Germline CDR1 reads GTSNPN; CDR2 reads SVGIG (reference sequence). The CDR3 loop spans 19 amino acids. The CDR3 DNA sequence: TGTGCCTGGACTCCGGAGGGGGGCAACTTTGCTAATCGCAATCAGCCCCAGCATTTT. Residues: CAWTPEGGNFANRNQPQHF.

The gene calls are TRBV27 and TRBJ1-1; tentatively, D is TRBD1 (6 bases). The V gene lost 3 bases and the J gene lost 0 bases, with 8 bases spanning the gap. Germline V gene lookup returns CDR1 MNHEY and CDR2 SMNVEV (reference sequence). This CDR3 contains 14 residues. CDR3 region: CASSFQGLNTEAFF. The CDR3 bases are TGTGCCAGCAGTTTCCAGGGGCTGAACACTGAAGCTTTCTTT.

DNA for the CDR3: TGTGCCAGCAGCTCCCGGGACAGACGGCAAGAGACCCAGTACTTC. This translates into CASSSRDRRQETQYF. This rearrangement joins TRBV5-4 to TRBJ2-5; 7 nucleotides line up with TRBD1. The germline gives CDR1 SGHNT, CDR2 YYREEE (reference sequence). V gave up 3 bases and J gave up 2 bases; unmatched junction bases: 7. The CDR3 sequence is 15 residues long.

The chain recombines TRBV5-1 with TRBJ2-3, with 9 positions matching TRBD2. CDR1 is SGHRS and CDR2 is YFSETQ in the germline V gene. The length of the CDR3 is 16 residues. Losses at the gene ends were 6 bases for V and 2 bases for J; bases not matched to a gene: 10. DNA of the CDR3: TGCGCCAGCAAAGCGGGGGGCCGTCTTGCCACAGATACGCAGTATTTT. It specifies CASKAGGRLATDTQYF.

The V call is TRBV30, the J call TRBJ2-7, with 7 bases identical to TRBD1. CDR1 and CDR2 from the germline V gene are GTSNPN and SVGIG (reference sequence). V gave up 5 bases and J gave up 1 base; unmatched junction bases: 8. The CDR3 sequence is 14 residues long. The CDR3 sequence: CAWATGTVSYEQYF. The CDR3 bases are TGTGCCTGGGCGACCGGGACAGTTTCCTACGAGCAGTACTTC.

This chain uses TRBV6-5 with TRBJ2-7, with D tentatively TRBD2 (5 bases). This CDR3 contains 13 residues. The V and J ends lost 2 bases and 2 bases respectively, with 7 bases between them. In germline, CDR1 is MNHEY, CDR2 SVGAGI. The CDR3 here is CASSYAGAYEQYF. CDR3 DNA sequence: TGTGCCAGCAGTTACGCCGGGGCCTACGAGCAGTACTTC.

V and J are TRBV6-1 and TRBJ2-5, with D tentatively TRBD2 (7 bases). Trimming cost V 1 base and J 7 bases, with 22 bases left between them. The CDR3 has 17 amino acids. Germline V CDR1 and CDR2: MNHNS, SASEGT. The CDR3 nucleotides are TGTGCCAGCAGTGAAGTGGGGGCCGGGGGGATTCGGTCGACCCAGTACTTC. Its protein is CASSEVGAGGIRSTQYF.

This clone was counted between two and nine times. This same CDR3 is encoded by further DNA sequences in the sample. The V gene is TRBV6-1, the J gene TRBJ1-6; D call uncertain. V was clipped by 1 base and J by 0 bases, with 10 bases between them. The CDR3 runs 17 residues. Germline loops: CDR1 MNHNS, CDR2 SASEGT. The CDR3 sequence is CASSEVGGSSYNSPLHF. The CDR3 DNA is TGTGCCAGCAGTGAAGTTGGCGGGAGCTCCTATAATTCACCCCTCCACTTT.

Written as DNA, the CDR3 is TGTGCCAGCAGCTTATCTGCACAGACAGGGTCACCCCTCCACTTT. This encodes CASSLSAQTGSPLHF. V usage is TRBV7-2 and J usage is TRBJ1-6; 7 bases fit TRBD1. This CDR3 region has 15 residues. The ends lost 2 bases at V and 10 bases at J; junction bases unmatched: 8. CDR1 and CDR2 from the germline V gene are SGHTA and FQGNSA.

CDR3 residues: CASSPGGQGETQYF. CDR3 in DNA: TGCGCCAGCAGCCCCGGGGGGCAGGGGGAGACCCAGTACTTC. The J gene is TRBJ2-5, the V gene TRBV5-1; D may be TRBD2 (7 bases). CDR1 is SGHRS, CDR2 YFSETQ, per germline. The CDR3 has 14 amino acids. With 4 bases removed from V and 5 bases from J, the gap between germline ends came to 15 bases.

This rearrangement joins TRBV10-3 to TRBJ2-5; D is ambiguous. CDR1 and CDR2 from the germline V gene are ENHRY and SYGVKD. Trimming left V 0 bases short and J 4 bases short, with 6 bases between. This CDR3 spans 13 amino acids. CDR3 sequence (DNA): TGTGCCATCAGTGAGTCGTCTAGAGAGACCCAGTACTTC. It translates to CAISESSRETQYF.

The chain is built from TRBV7-6 and TRBJ1-4, with unresolved D. The V gene lost 0 bases and the J gene lost 8 bases, with 10 bases spanning the gap. Looked up from germline, CDR1 is SGHVS and CDR2 is FNYEAQ. The CDR3 covers 14 residues. CDR3 nucleotide sequence: TGTGCCAGCAGCTTAGCGGGCAGAATGGAAAAACTGTTTTTT. This encodes CASSLAGRMEKLFF.

This clone was picked up a small number of times. The chain has TRBV7-9 and TRBJ1-5; the match to TRBD1 covers 8 bases. Germline loops: CDR1 SEHNR, CDR2 FQNEAQ (reference sequence). CDR3 length: 17 amino acids. J was trimmed by 0 bases and V by 0 bases; bases with no gene match: 4. CDR3 region: CASSLAIGQGSNQPQHF. The CDR3 DNA sequence: TGTGCCAGCAGCTTAGCCATAGGACAGGGTAGCAATCAGCCCCAGCATTTT.